Described below is a single TCR beta chain sequence and its context. The same CDR3 can be traced to other DNA sequences in this sample. This specimen belongs to a study of OX40 agonist ivuxolimab in advanced cancers. Baseline was the first blood sampling point, followed by cycle 4 day 1 and cycle 7 day 1. TCRdb's table, derived via immunoSEQ multiplex PCR, lists solely in-frame clones and lacks some. The sample lists about 130,000 clones, approximately 90% seen once, with roughly 0.8% in the top ten. The germline gives CDR1 MNHEY, CDR2 SVGAGI. The CDR3 runs 14 residues. With 4 bases clipped from V and 4 bases from J, the junction kept 2 bases outside the gene matches.

Here the sequenced sample was CD4+ or CD8+ T cells sorted from blood, taken in a trial of the OX40 agonist ivuxolimab. The receptor comes from an adult with an advanced solid tumor such as melanoma, head and neck, liver or kidney cancer. The chain recombines TRBV6-5 with TRBJ2-2, with 8 bases identical to TRBD1. The DNA of the CDR3 is TGTGCCAGCAGTTCTACAGGGGGCACCGGGGAGCTGTTTTTT. Encoded protein: CASSSTGGTGELFF.